One T cell receptor (beta chain) is described in this entry. Germline CDR1 reads SGHVS; CDR2 reads FQNEAQ. This CDR3 region has 16 residues. Trimming took 5 bases from V and 0 from J, leaving 16 bases between them. The data were obtained in a study of shared clonotypes between healthy human individuals. Data came from immunoSEQ multiplex PCR; TCRdb stores just in-frame clones and leaves some out. Of nearly 1 million clones listed, 76% were seen once; the top ten hold approximately 1.5%. The chain couples TRBV7-8 to TRBJ1-1, with a weak D call TRBD1 (5 bases). The sequence was collected from a man aged 18 to 29 in good health. The sample was memory CD4+ T cells sorted from blood. Subset indicated: CD45RA-negative fraction. The CDR3 region has the DNA TGTGCCAGCAGCCCCTACCTGACAGTCATGAACACTGAAGCTTTCTTT. This translates into CASSPYLTVMNTEAFF. The variable domain in full, with the rest retrieved from reference TRBV7-8 and TRBJ1-1, is GAGVSQSPRYKVAKRGQDVALRCDPISGHVSLFWYQQALGQGPEFLTYFQNEAQLDKSGLPSDRFFAERPEGSVSTLKIQRTQQEDSAVYLCASSPYLTVMNTEAFFGQGTRLTVV.